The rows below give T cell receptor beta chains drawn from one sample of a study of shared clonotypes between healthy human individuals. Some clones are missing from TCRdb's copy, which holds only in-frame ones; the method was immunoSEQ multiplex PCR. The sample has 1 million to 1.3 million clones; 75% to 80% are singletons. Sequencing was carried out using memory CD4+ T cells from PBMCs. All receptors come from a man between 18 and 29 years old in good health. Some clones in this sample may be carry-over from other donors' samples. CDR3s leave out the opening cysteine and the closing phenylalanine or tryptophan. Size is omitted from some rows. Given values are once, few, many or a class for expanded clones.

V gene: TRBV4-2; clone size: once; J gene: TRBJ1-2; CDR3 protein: ASSRDREGGYT
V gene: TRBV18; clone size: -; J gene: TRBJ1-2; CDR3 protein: ASSPRPSSGQEDYGYT
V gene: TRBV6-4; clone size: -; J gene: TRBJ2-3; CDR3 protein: ARALQRSTDTQY
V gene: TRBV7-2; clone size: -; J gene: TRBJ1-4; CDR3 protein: ASSLFGTAINEKLF
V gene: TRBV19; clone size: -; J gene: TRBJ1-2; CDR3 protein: ASSGQGAYGYT
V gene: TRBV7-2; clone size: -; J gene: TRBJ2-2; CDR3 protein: ASSLYGTNTGELF
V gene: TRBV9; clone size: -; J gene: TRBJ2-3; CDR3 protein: ASSVVPSGSGTDTQY
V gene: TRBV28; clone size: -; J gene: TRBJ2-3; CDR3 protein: ASIMGVGGGTDTQY
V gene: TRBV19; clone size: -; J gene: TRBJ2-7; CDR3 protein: ASSIGGSSYEQY
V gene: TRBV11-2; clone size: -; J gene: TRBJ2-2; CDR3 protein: ASSRRAGGPWGELF
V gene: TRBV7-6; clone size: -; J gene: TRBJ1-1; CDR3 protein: ASSSKLNTEAF
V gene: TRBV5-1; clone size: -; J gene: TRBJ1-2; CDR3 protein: ASSLLPGTFGGGYT
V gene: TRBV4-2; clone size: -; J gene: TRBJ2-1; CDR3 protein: ASSQERTGTRNEQF
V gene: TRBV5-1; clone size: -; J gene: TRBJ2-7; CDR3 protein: ASSLVVGEQY
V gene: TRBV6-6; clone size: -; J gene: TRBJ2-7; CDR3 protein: ASSYSREYEQY